The subject of this entry is one T cell receptor (beta chain). Its specificity is unknown. Unexposed donor CD4+ T cells date from about 2011-2018, before the COVID-19 pandemic. The data were obtained in a study of CD4 T cells in relation to SARS-CoV-2 and coronaviruses. Across the study: The restricting HLA molecule for shared crossreactive spike epitopes was mapped. Study-wide findings and caveats: The cross-reactivity analysis covered only spike protein, not other viral proteins. Each donor contributed either pre-pandemic or post-infection samples, not both.

The protocol was immunoSEQ multiplex PCR, while the TCRdb copy is restricted to in-frame clones and leaves out a portion. The data contain roughly 63,000 clones, over 90% of them seen just once; the ten biggest clones take up 0.14%. Germline CDR1 is SEHNR and CDR2 is FQNEAQ (reference sequence). V was trimmed by 2 bases and J by 14 bases, leaving 18 bases between them. This CDR3 region has 13 residues. This rearrangement joins TRBV7-9 to TRBJ2-5; D possibly uses TRBD1 or TRBD2 (5 bases each). The sequencing sample was made of naive CD4+ T cells from PBMCs. Subset here: naive CD4+ T cells isolated by negative enrichment. This TCR derives from a human donor in good health. The CDR3 DNA reads as TGTGCCAGCAGCTTAACTCGGGACGGGATCTCCTACTTC. This sequence encodes CASSLTRDGISYF.